This passage covers 29 T cell receptor beta chains from one sample sequenced in a study of beta chain features in type 1 diabetes. The sequenced template was cDNA made from the entire isolated RNA. Sequencing was performed with immunoSEQ multiplex PCR; in TCRdb, only in-frame clones are kept and a portion is missing. The sample lists over 40,000 clones; about half were seen once. The sequenced sample was Tregs from blood. Receptor source: a young woman in good health.

The chain carries TRBV19 and TRBJ2-3, with 10 positions matching TRBD2. The junction had 8 bases not matched to a gene; V was cut back by 5 bases and J by 3 bases. Per germline, CDR1 LNHDA and CDR2 SQIVND (reference sequence). The CDR3 is 16 amino acids. Here the CDR3 DNA reads TGTGCCAGTAGTCCCCTAGCGGGAGTAAGGACAGATACGCAGTATTTT. This sequence encodes CASSPLAGVRTDTQYF.

The chain carries TRBV7-2 and TRBJ1-1; no definite D call. The V and J ends lost 1 base and 5 bases respectively, with 11 bases between them. This CDR3 region has 14 residues. Germline V gene lookup returns CDR1 SGHTA and CDR2 FQGNSA. The CDR3 protein is CASSLVADPTEAFF. The CDR3 DNA reads TGTGCCAGCAGCTTAGTGGCAGATCCTACTGAAGCTTTCTTT. Based on the CDR3 plus reference TRBV7-2 and TRBJ1-1, the full variable domain is GAGVSQSPSNKVTEKGKDVELRCDPISGHTALYWYRQSLGQGLEFLIYFQGNSAPDKSGLPSDRFSAERTGGSVSTLTIQRTQQEDSAVYLCASSLVADPTEAFFGQGTRLTVV.

On this clone: A junction boundary mismatches the germline segment, possibly from a read error. The V gene is TRBV5-1, the J gene TRBJ2-2; D gene unclear. This CDR3 comprises 14 residues. The germline CDR1 and CDR2 sequences are SGHRS and YFSETQ. This CDR3 is CASRGDLNTGELFF. DNA of the CDR3: TGTGCCAGCAGAGGTGACTTGAACACCGGGGAGCTGTTTTTT.

This chain uses TRBV12-5 with TRBJ1-6; no clear D gene. Germline V gene data show CDR1 as LGHNT and CDR2 as FRNRAP. The CDR3 sequence is 13 residues long. Trimming cost V 6 bases and J 8 bases, with 11 bases left between them. The CDR3 reads CASGQSFDSPLHF. The CDR3 nucleotides read TGTGCTAGTGGCCAGTCCTTCGATTCACCCCTCCACTTT.

This clone was seen a handful of times. The genes are TRBV29-1 and TRBJ1-1; D not resolved. Looked up from germline, CDR1 is SQVTM and CDR2 is ANQGSEA. The CDR3 has 16 residues. V shed 4 bases and J shed 1 base, with 19 bases lying between them. The CDR3 region is CSVAPGSRQTNTEAFF. CDR3 DNA: TGCAGCGTTGCGCCGGGGTCTAGGCAGACGAACACTGAAGCTTTCTTT.

The V and J genes are TRBV7-8 and TRBJ2-1, with D perhaps TRBD2 (5 bases). Trimming stripped 1 base from V and 0 bases from J, with 7 bases between. Germline V gene sequence: CDR1 SGHVS, CDR2 FQNEAQ. The CDR3 has 15 residues. The DNA for the CDR3 is TGTGCCAGCAGCTTAGACGAGGGCTCCTACAATGAGCAGTTCTTC. It encodes CASSLDEGSYNEQFF.

This chain links TRBV11-3 with TRBJ2-2; D unresolved. The germline gives CDR1 SGHNT, CDR2 YENEEA. This CDR3 contains 15 residues. Between the trimmed V and J ends, which lost 5 bases and 1 base, there was a span of 11 bases. This CDR3 reads CASSRVLGNTGELFF. The CDR3 bases are TGTGCCAGCAGCCGGGTCCTAGGGAACACCGGGGAGCTGTTTTTT. The full variable domain, its missing parts supplied by reference TRBV11-3 and TRBJ2-2, is EAGVVQSPRYKIIEKKQPVAFWCNPISGHNTLYWYLQNLGQGPELLIRYENEEAVDDSQLPKDRFSAERLKGVDSTLKIQPAELGDSAVYLCASSRVLGNTGELFFGEGSRLTVL.

This chain connects TRBV7-2 to TRBJ1-2, with 8 bases matching TRBD1. Germline V gene sequence: CDR1 SGHTA, CDR2 FQGNSA. The CDR3 is 14 amino acids. J was trimmed by 4 bases and V by 1 base; bases with no gene match: 2. CDR3 in amino acids: CASSLETGAYGYTF. In DNA form, the CDR3 reads TGTGCCAGCAGCTTAGAGACAGGGGCCTATGGCTACACCTTC.

The CDR3 DNA sequence: TGTGCCAGCAGCCTAAGGACTAGCGGGGACAATGAGCAGTTCTTC. This codes for CASSLRTSGDNEQFF. The chain has TRBV7-2 and TRBJ2-1, with 12 bases lining up with TRBD2. Germline CDR1 reads SGHTA; CDR2 reads FQGNSA. The ends lost 5 bases at V and 5 bases at J; junction bases unmatched: 4. CDR3 length: 15 residues. The full variable domain, with the rest looked up from reference TRBV7-2 and TRBJ2-1, is GAGVSQSPSNKVTEKGKDVELRCDPISGHTALYWYRQSLGQGLEFLIYFQGNSAPDKSGLPSDRFSAERTGGSVSTLTIQRTQQEDSAVYLCASSLRTSGDNEQFFGPGTRLTVL.

The table lists this clone with a few counts. V gene TRBV2 combines with J gene TRBJ2-3; the match to TRBD2 covers 10 bases. Germline V gene data show CDR1 as SNHLY and CDR2 as FYNNEI. After removal of 7 bases from V and 2 bases from J, the junction contained 12 bases not matched to a gene. CDR3 length: 17 amino acids. CDR3 in DNA: TGTGCCAGCATGCAGCGGGGGGGATATTTCCTCACAGATACGCAGTATTTT. Residues: CASMQRGGYFLTDTQYF.

In DNA, the CDR3 is TGCGCCAGCGGTCGTGAGAGCACCGGGGAGCTGTTTTTT. It encodes CASGRESTGELFF. This chain uses TRBV5-1 with TRBJ2-2; D unresolved. Per the germline V gene, CDR1 is SGHRS and CDR2 is YFSETQ. V gave up 7 bases and J gave up 4 bases, with 11 bases separating them. CDR3 length equals 13 residues.

This rearrangement joins TRBV20-1 to TRBJ2-5, with D unresolved. Trimming cost V 8 bases and J 14 bases, with 21 bases left between them. The CDR3 covers 11 residues. The germline gives CDR1 DFQATT, CDR2 SNEGSKA (reference sequence). The CDR3 reads CSTFLLDRYYF. The CDR3 DNA reads TGCAGTACTTTCTTACTCGATCGATATTACTTC.

Points on this clone: This sample includes further DNA sequences coding for the same CDR3. This rearrangement joins TRBV9 to TRBJ2-6; D is perhaps TRBD1 (6 bases). This CDR3 has 18 residues. Trimming cost V 3 bases and J 2 bases, with 18 bases left between them. Germline CDR1 reads SGDLS; CDR2 reads YYNGEE. The CDR3 DNA reads TGTGCCAGCAGCGCTAAACAGGGCGAGGAGGCTGGGGCCAACGTCCTGACTTTC. It translates to CASSAKQGEEAGANVLTF.

The V call is TRBV7-9, the J call TRBJ1-1; TRBD1 aligns across 7 bases. The ends lost 5 bases at V and 1 base at J; junction bases unmatched: 7. Germline CDR1 reads SEHNR; CDR2 reads FQNEAQ (reference sequence). The CDR3 contains 15 residues. This chain's CDR3 is CASSVRQGSNTEAFF. CDR3 DNA: TGTGCCAGCAGCGTTAGACAGGGATCGAACACTGAAGCTTTCTTT.

The chain carries TRBV28 and TRBJ2-7, with 8 bases aligning to TRBD1. Germline CDR1 is MDHEN and CDR2 is SYDVKM. CDR3 length: 15 residues. J was trimmed by 5 bases and V by 3 bases; bases with no gene match: 9. The CDR3 here is CASSLWAGGIDEQYF. CDR3 in DNA: TGTGCCAGCAGTTTGTGGGCAGGGGGCATCGACGAGCAGTACTTC.

A few counts support this clone. This chain joins TRBV18 and TRBJ1-5, with 7 positions matching TRBD1. The CDR3 is 15 residues long. The germline gives CDR1 KGHSH, CDR2 LQKENI. With V trimmed by 1 base and J by 4 bases, 4 bases remained unmatched. In DNA, the CDR3 is TGTGCCAGCTCACCACTCGCACAGGGGAATCAGCCCCAGCATTTT. Its translation is CASSPLAQGNQPQHF.

The rearrangement links TRBV18 to TRBJ2-1; TRBD2 agrees at 7 bases. The CDR3 is 16 amino acids. V gave up 0 bases and J gave up 6 bases; unmatched junction bases: 8. Germline assignment: CDR1 KGHSH and CDR2 LQKENI. The CDR3 DNA sequence: TGTGCCAGCTCACCACCCGGGGGGTTGGATCGCAATGAGCAGTTCTTC. Translating it yields CASSPPGGLDRNEQFF.

The CDR3 region has the DNA TGTGCCAGCAGCGCCAACAGTTATCAGCCCCAGCATTTT. Its translation is CASSANSYQPQHF. V usage is TRBV9 and J usage is TRBJ1-5; D is uncertain. V lost 3 bases to trimming and J lost 5 bases, with 9 bases between them. Germline V gene data show CDR1 as SGDLS and CDR2 as YYNGEE. This CDR3 region has 13 residues.

V usage is TRBV5-1 and J usage is TRBJ1-4; D ambiguous. The CDR3 contains 14 residues. V was clipped by 1 base and J by 8 bases, with 12 bases between them. Germline-derived CDR1 and CDR2 are SGHRS and YFSETQ. The CDR3: CASSLPREWEKLFF. CDR3 bases: TGCGCCAGCAGCTTGCCAAGGGAGTGGGAAAAACTGTTTTTT.

The V gene is TRBV5-1, the J gene TRBJ2-5, with no clear D. Per the germline V gene, CDR1 is SGHRS and CDR2 is YFSETQ. The CDR3 is 15 residues long. Trimming removed 2 bases from V and 1 base from J, with 12 bases in between. Written as DNA, the CDR3 is TGCGCCAGCAGCTTCGTCCCTGGGCCCCAAGAGACCCAGTACTTC. Encoded protein: CASSFVPGPQETQYF.

This sequence joins TRBV7-9 and TRBJ2-1; 14 nucleotides agree with TRBD2. CDR3 length: 17 amino acids. The trim removed 3 bases at V and 4 bases at J, leaving 5 bases unmatched. Germline V gene sequence: CDR1 SEHNR, CDR2 FQNEAQ (reference sequence). The CDR3 DNA is TGTGCCAGCAGCTTTTCCGGGACTAGCGGGAGTTACAATGAGCAGTTCTTC. Amino acids: CASSFSGTSGSYNEQFF.

The genes are TRBV5-1 and TRBJ2-7; 9 nucleotides align to TRBD1. The germline gives CDR1 SGHRS, CDR2 YFSETQ. This CDR3 is built from 13 residues. The trim removed 4 bases at V and 7 bases at J, leaving 6 bases unmatched. In DNA, the CDR3 is TGCGCCAGCAGCACCGGACAGGGGCGGGAGCAGTACTTC. This gives the protein CASSTGQGREQYF.

The J gene is TRBJ1-4, the V gene TRBV19; possibly TRBD1 for D (6 bases). The V end was cut by 4 bases, the J end by 0 bases, with 9 bases between. Per the germline V gene, CDR1 is LNHDA and CDR2 is SQIVND (reference sequence). CDR3 length: 15 amino acids. CDR3 residues: CASSTRQATNEKLFF. CDR3 DNA sequence: TGTGCCAGTAGTACCAGACAGGCAACTAATGAAAAACTGTTTTTT.

The chain has TRBV4-3 and TRBJ2-7; 7 bases are a match to TRBD2. V shed 1 base, J shed 4 bases, and the junction held 7 bases outside the gene matches. Germline loops: CDR1 LGHNA, CDR2 YSLEER. The CDR3 spans 15 residues. In DNA form, the CDR3 reads TGCGCCAGCAGCCAAGCCTGGGAGGGGCAGTACGAGCAGTACTTC. It codes for CASSQAWEGQYEQYF.

This chain joins TRBV27 and TRBJ2-1; 7 bases are a match to TRBD2. The CDR3 is 13 residues long. The trim removed 6 bases at V and 5 bases at J, leaving 4 bases unmatched. Germline-derived CDR1 and CDR2 are MNHEY and SMNVEV (reference sequence). CDR3 protein: CASRPGLNNEQFF. Written as DNA, the CDR3 is TGTGCCAGCAGACCGGGACTAAACAATGAGCAGTTCTTC.

A single count supports this clone. This chain links TRBV29-1 with TRBJ2-3; possibly TRBD2 for D (6 bases). Germline V gene lookup returns CDR1 SQVTM and CDR2 ANQGSEA. The CDR3 spans 13 residues. With 7 bases removed from V and 2 bases from J, the gap between germline ends came to 13 bases. The CDR3 nucleotides are TGCAGCGGGGGAGGTAGCTTCACAGATACGCAGTATTTT. Protein: CSGGGSFTDTQYF.

The J gene is TRBJ2-3, the V gene TRBV28; D unclear. The CDR3 consists of 14 residues. Trimming removed 6 bases from V and 1 base from J, with 11 bases in between. Germline CDR1 MDHEN, CDR2 SYDVKM. In nucleotides, the CDR3 is TGTGCCAGCAGCCCAGCTAGAGGCACAGATACGCAGTATTTT. Protein sequence: CASSPARGTDTQYF.

This CDR3 is CASSEGLGVGPLRRTLHF. CDR3 bases: TGTGCCAGCAGTGAAGGGTTAGGGGTGGGTCCCCTAAGGAGAACCCTCCACTTT. This chain uses TRBV6-1 with TRBJ1-6; D perhaps matches TRBD1 (5 bases). Per germline, CDR1 MNHNS and CDR2 SASEGT. Trimming cost V 1 base and J 14 bases, with 27 bases left between them. The CDR3 consists of 18 residues.

The CDR3 sequence is CASKPRGAGYTEAFF. In DNA, the CDR3 is TGTGCCAGCAAACCCCGGGGGGCTGGTTATACTGAAGCTTTCTTT. The genes are TRBV6-6 and TRBJ1-1; a possible D gene is TRBD1 (6 bases). The CDR3 extends over 15 amino acids. V lost 7 bases, J lost 5 bases, and 20 bases lay in between. Germline assignment: CDR1 MNHNY and CDR2 SVGAGI (reference sequence).